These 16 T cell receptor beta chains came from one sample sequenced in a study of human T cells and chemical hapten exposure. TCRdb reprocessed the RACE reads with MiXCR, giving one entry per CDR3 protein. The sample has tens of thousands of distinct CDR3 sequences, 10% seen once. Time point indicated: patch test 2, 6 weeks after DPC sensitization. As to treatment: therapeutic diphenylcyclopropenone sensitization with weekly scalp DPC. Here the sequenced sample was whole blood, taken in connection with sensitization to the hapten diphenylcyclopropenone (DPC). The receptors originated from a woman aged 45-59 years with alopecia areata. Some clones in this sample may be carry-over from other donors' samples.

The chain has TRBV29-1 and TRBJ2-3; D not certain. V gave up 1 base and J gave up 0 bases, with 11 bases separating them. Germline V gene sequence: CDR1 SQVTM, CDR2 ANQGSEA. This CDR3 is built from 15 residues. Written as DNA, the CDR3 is TGCAGCGTTGAAGCTTACGGAGTAAGCACAGATACGCAGTATTTT. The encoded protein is CSVEAYGVSTDTQYF.

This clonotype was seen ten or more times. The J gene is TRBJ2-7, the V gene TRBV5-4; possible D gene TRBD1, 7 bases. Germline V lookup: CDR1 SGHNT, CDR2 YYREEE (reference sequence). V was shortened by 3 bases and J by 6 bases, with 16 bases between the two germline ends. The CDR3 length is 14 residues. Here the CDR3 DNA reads TGTGCCAGCAGCTCGACAGGGACTGGGGGCGAGCAGTACTTC. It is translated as CASSSTGTGGEQYF.

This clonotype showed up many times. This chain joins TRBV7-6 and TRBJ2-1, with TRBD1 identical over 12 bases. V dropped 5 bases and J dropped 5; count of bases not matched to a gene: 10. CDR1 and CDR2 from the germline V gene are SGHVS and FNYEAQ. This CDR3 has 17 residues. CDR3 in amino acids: CASSLPRDRGLDNEQFF. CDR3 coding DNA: TGTGCCAGCAGCCTACCCCGGGACAGGGGGCTCGACAATGAGCAGTTCTTC.

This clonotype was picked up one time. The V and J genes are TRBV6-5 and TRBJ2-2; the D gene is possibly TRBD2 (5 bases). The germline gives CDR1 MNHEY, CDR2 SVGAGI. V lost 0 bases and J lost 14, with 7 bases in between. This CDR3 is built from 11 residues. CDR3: CASSYSGVLFF. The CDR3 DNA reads TGTGCCAGCAGTTACTCCGGGGTCCTGTTTTTT.

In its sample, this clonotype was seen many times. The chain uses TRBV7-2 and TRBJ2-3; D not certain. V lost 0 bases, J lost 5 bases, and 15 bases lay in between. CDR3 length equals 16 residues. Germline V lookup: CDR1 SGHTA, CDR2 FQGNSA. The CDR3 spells CASSLAVGPGKDTQYF. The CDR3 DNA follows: TGTGCCAGCAGCTTAGCGGTGGGCCCGGGTAAAGATACGCAGTATTTT.

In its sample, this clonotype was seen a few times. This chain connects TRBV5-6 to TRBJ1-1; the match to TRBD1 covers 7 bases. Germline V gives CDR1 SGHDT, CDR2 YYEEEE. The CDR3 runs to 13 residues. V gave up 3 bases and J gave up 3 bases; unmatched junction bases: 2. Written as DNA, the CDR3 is TGTGCCAGCAGCTCCGACAGGGACACTGAAGCTTTCTTT. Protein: CASSSDRDTEAFF. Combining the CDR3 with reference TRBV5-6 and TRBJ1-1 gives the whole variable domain DAGVTQSPTHLIKTRGQQVTLRCSPKSGHDTVSWYQQALGQGPQFIFQYYEEEERQRGNFPDRFSGHQFPNYSSELNVNALLLGDSALYLCASSSDRDTEAFFGQGTRLTVV.

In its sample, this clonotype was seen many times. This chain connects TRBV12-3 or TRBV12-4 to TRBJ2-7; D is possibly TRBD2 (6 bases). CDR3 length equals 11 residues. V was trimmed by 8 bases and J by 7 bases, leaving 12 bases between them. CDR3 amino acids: CASGGIWEQYF. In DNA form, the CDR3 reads TGTGCCAGCGGGGGGATTTGGGAGCAGTACTTC.

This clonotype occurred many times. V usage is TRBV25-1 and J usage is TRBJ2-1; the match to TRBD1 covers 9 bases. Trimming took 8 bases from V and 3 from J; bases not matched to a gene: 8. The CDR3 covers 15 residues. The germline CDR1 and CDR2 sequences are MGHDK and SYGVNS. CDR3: CASGGRDRDYNEQFF. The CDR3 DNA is TGTGCCAGCGGTGGCAGGGACAGGGACTACAATGAGCAGTTCTTC.

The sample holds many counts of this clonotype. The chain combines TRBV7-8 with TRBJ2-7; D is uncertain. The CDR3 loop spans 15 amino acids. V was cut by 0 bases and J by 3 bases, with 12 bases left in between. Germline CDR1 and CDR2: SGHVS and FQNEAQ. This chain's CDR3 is CASSLADLAFYEQYF. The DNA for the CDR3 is TGTGCCAGCAGCTTAGCGGACCTGGCCTTCTACGAGCAGTACTTC. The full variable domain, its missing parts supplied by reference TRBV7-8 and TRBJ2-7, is GAGVSQSPRYKVAKRGQDVALRCDPISGHVSLFWYQQALGQGPEFLTYFQNEAQLDKSGLPSDRFFAERPEGSVSTLKIQRTQQEDSAVYLCASSLADLAFYEQYFGPGTRLTVT.

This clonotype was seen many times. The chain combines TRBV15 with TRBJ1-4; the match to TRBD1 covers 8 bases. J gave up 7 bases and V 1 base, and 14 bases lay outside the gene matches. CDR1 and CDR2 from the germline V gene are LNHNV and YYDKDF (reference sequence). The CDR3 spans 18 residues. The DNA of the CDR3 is TGTGCCACCAGCAGAGTACAGGCCCCAGGGGGCCGGGTTGAAAAACTGTTTTTT. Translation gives CATSRVQAPGGRVEKLFF.

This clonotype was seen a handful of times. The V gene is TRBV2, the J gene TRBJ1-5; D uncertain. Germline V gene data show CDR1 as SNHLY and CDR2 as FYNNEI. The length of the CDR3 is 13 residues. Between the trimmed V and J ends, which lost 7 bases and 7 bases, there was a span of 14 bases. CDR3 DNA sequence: TGTGCCAGCACCGGGATCTTTGGCCAGCCCCAGCATTTT. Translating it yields CASTGIFGQPQHF.

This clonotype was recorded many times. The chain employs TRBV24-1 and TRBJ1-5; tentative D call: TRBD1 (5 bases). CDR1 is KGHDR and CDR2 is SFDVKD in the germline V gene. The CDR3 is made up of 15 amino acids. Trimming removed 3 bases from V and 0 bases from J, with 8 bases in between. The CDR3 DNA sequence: TGTGCCACCAGTGATAAAGGACATAGCAATCAGCCCCAGCATTTT. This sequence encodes CATSDKGHSNQPQHF.

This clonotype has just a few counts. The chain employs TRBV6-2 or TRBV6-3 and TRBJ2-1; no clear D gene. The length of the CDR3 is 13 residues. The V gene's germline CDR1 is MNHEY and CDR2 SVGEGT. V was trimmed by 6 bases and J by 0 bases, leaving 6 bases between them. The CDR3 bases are TGTGCCAGCAGCGAGAGCTCCTACAATGAGCAGTTCTTC. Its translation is CASSESSYNEQFF.

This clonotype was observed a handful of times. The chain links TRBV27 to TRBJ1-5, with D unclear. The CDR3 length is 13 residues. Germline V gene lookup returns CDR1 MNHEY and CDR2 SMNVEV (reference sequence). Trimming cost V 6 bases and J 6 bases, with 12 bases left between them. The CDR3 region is CASSPEWGQPQHF. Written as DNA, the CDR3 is TGTGCCAGCAGCCCTGAATGGGGTCAGCCCCAGCATTTT.

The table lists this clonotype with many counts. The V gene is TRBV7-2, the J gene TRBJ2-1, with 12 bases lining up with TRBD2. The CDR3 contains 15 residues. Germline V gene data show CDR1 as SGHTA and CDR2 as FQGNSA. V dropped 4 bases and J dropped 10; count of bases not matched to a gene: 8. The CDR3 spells CASSYSSGRASEQFF. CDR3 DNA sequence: TGTGCCAGCAGCTACTCTAGCGGGAGGGCCAGCGAGCAGTTCTTC. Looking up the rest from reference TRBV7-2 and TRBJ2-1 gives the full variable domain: GAGVSQSPSNKVTEKGKDVELRCDPISGHTALYWYRQSLGQGLEFLIYFQGNSAPDKSGLPSDRFSAERTGGSVSTLTIQRTQQEDSAVYLCASSYSSGRASEQFFGPGTRLTVL.

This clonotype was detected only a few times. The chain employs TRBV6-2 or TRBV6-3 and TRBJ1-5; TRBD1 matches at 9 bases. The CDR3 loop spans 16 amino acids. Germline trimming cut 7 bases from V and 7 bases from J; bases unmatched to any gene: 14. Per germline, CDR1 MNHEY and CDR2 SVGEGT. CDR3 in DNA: TGTGCCAGCAACCCCGGACTCGGGACAGGGACCCAGCCCCAGCATTTT. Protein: CASNPGLGTGTQPQHF.